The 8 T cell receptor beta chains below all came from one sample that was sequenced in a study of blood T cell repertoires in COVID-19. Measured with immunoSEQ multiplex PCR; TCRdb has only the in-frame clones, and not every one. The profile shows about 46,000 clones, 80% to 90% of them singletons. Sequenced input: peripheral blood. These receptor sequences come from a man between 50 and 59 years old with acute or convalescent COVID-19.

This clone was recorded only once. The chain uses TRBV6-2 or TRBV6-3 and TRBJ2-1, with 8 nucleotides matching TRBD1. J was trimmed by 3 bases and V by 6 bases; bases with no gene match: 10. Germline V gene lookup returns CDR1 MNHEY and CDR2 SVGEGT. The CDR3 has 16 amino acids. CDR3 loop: CASSRAGTGGYNEQFF. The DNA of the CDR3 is TGTGCCAGCAGCCGGGCGGGTACAGGGGGCTACAATGAGCAGTTCTTC.

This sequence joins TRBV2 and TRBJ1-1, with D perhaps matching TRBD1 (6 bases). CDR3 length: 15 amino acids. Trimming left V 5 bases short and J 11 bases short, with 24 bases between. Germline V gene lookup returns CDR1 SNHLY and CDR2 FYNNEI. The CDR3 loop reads CASSSGQGPMFRAFF. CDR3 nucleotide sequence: TGTGCCAGCAGTTCTGGCCAGGGGCCAATGTTTCGGGCTTTCTTT.

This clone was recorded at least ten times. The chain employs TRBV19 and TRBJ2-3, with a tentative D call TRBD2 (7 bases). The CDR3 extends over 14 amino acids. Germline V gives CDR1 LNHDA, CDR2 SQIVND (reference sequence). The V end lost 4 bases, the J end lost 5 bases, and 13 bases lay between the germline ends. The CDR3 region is CASSKAGAVDTQYF. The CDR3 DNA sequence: TGTGCCAGTAGTAAGGCGGGGGCGGTAGATACGCAGTATTTT.

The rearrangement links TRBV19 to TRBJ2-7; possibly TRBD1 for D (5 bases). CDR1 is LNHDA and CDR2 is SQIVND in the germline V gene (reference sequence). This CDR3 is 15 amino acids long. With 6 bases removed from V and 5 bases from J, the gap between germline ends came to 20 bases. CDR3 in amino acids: CASSFQRQTLHEQYF. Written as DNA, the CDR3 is TGTGCCAGTAGCTTTCAGAGACAGACGCTCCACGAGCAGTACTTC.

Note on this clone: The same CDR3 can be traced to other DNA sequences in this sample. CDR3 DNA: TGTGCCAGCAGCCCCGGACTAGCGGGGGACAATGAGCAGTTCTTC. Its protein product is CASSPGLAGDNEQFF. The V and J genes are TRBV7-9 and TRBJ2-1, with 13 bases aligning to TRBD2. The V segment lost 5 bases and the J segment 5 bases; nucleotides outside the gene matches: 3. CDR1 is SEHNR and CDR2 is FQNEAQ in the germline V gene (reference sequence). The length of the CDR3 is 15 residues.

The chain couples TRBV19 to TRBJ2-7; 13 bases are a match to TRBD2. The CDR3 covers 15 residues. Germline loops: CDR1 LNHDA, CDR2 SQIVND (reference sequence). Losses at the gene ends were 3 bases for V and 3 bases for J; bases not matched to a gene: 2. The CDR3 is CASSIGTSGVYEQYF. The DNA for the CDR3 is TGTGCCAGTAGTATTGGGACTAGCGGGGTCTACGAGCAGTACTTC.

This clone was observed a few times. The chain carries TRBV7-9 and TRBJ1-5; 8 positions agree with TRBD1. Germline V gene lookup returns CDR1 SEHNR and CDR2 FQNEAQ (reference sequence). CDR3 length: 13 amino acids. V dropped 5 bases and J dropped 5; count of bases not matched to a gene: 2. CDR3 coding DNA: TGTGCCAGCAGCCTGGACAGGGATCAGCCCCAGCATTTT. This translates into CASSLDRDQPQHF.

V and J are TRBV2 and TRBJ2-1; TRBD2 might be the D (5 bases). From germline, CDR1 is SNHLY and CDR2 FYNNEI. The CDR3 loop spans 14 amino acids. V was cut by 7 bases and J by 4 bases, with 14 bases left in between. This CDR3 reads CASTGEQLYNEQFF. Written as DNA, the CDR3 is TGTGCCAGCACCGGGGAACAGCTTTACAATGAGCAGTTCTTC.